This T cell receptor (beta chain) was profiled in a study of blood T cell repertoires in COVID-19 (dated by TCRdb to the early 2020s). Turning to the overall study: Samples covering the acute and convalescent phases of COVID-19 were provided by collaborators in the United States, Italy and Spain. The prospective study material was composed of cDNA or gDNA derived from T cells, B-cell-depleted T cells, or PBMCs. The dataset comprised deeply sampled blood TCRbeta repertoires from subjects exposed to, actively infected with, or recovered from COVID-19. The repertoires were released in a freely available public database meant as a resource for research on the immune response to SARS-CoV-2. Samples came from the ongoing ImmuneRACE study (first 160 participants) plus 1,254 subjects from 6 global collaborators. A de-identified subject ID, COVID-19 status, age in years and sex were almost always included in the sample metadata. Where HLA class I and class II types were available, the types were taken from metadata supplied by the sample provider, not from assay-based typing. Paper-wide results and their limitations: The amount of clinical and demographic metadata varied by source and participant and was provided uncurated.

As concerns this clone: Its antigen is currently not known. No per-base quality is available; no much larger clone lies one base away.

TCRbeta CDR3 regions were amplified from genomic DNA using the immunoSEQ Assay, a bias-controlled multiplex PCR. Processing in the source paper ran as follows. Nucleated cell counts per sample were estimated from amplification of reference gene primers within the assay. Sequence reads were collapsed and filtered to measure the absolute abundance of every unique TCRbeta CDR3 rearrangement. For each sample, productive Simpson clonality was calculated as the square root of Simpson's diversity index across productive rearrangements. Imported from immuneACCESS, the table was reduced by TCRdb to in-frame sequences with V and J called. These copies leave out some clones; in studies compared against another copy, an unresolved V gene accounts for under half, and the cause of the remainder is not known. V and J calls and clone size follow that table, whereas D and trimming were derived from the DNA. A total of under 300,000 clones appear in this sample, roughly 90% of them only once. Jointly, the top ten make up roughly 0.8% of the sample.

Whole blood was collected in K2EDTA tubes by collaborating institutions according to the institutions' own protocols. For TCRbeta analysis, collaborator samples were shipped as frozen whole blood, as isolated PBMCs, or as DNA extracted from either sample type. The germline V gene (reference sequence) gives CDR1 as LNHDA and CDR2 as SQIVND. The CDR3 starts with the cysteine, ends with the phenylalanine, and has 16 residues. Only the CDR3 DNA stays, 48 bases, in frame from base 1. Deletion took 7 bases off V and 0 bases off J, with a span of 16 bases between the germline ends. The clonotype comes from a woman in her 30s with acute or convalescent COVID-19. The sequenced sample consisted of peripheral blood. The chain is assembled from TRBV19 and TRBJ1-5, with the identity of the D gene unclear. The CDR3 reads CASTSSSTYSNQPQHF. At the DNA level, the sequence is TGTGCCAGTACCTCAAGTAGTACCTATAGCAATCAGCCCCAGCATTTT.